This T cell receptor (beta chain) came from a study of blood T cell repertoires in COVID-19. Study summary: COVID-19 samples collected from the United States, Italy and Spain covered acute and convalescent phases. Sources were T cells, B-cell-depleted T cells, or PBMCs; the material itself was cDNA or gDNA.

The CDR3 runs 14 residues. V lost 5 bases, J lost 6 bases, and 12 bases lay in between. Germline V gene lookup returns CDR1 SGHRS and CDR2 YFSETQ. Per the study methods: Amplification of reference gene primers provided the estimated nucleated cell counts. The method was immunoSEQ multiplex PCR; TCRdb's version includes in-frame clones alone and lacks a portion of them. That table furnishes V, J and clone size, whereas the DNA furnished D and trimming. The table records 150,000 to 200,000 clones, roughly four fifths of them present only once. The rearrangement uses TRBV5-1 and TRBJ1-6, with D possibly matching TRBD1 (5 bases). What was sequenced was peripheral blood. This TCR was sampled from a human donor in a cohort sampled during active COVID-19. The DNA of the CDR3 is TGCGCCAGCAGAGTGGGGGGACCTAATTCACCCCTCCACTTT. Its translation is CASRVGGPNSPLHF.